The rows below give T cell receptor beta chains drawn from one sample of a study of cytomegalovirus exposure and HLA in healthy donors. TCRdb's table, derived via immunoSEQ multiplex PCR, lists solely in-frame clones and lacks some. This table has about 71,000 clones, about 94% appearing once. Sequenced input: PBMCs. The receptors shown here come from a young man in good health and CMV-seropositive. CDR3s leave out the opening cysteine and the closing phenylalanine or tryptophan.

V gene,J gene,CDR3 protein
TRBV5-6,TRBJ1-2,ASSLLQGAFYGYT
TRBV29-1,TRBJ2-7,SVRQGASYEQY
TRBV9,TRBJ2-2,ASSPGPRLAGHANTGELF
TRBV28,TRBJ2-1,ASSLVGSSYNEQF
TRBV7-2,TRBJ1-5,ASSLVEGSNQPQH
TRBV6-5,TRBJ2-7,ASSYSVGGGYEQY
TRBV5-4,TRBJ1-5,ASSLAGGNQPQH
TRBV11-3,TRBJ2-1,ASSYSGTGSYNEQF
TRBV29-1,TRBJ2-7,SVLLVDYEQY
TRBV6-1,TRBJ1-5,ASSGRGPQH
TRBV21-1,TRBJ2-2,ASSSRTGRKVNTGELF
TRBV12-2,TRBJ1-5,ASRFRDTNQPQH
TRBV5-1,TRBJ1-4,ASSLSGRDEKLF
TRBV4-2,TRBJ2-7,ASSQDRGGSYEQY
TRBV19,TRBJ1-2,ASSLEGGGYT
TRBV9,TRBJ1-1,ASSSNTEAF
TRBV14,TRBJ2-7,ASSPGTGLYEQY
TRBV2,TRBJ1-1,ASRRREGNTEAF
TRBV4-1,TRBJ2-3,ASSQESLRNTDTQY
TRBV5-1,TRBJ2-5,ASSLAVGNQETQY
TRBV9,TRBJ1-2,ASSSSPYGYT
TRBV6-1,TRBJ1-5,ASSGRDGNQPQH
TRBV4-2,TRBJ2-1,ASSQDLETKQF
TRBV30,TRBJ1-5,AWSPDSVNQPQH
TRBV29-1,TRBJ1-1,SVRRGLGTEAF
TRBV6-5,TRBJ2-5,ASSPWPPETQY
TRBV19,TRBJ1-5,ASSIDRSSIR
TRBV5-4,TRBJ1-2,ASSGDGNYGYT
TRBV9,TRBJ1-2,ASSVVGTNYGYT